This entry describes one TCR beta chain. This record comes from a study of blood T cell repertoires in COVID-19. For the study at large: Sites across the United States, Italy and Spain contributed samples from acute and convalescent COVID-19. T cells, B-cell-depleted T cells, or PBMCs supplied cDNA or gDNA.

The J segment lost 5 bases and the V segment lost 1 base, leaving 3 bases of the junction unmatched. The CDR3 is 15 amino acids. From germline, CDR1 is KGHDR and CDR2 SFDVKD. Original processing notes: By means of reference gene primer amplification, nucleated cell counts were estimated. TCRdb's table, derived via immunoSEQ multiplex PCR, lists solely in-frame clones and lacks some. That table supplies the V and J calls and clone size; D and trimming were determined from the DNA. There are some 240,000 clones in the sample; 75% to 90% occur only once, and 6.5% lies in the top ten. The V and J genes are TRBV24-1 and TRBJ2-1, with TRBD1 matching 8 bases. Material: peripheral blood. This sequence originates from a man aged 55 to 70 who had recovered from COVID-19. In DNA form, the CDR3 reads TGTGCCACCAGTGATTTCGGGACAGGTGACAATGAGCAGTTCTTC. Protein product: CATSDFGTGDNEQFF.